This record concerns one TCR beta chain sequence. Assay: immunoSEQ multiplex PCR; the TCRdb copy retains only in-frame clones and omits some. This table has about 200,000 clones, about 94% appearing once. The data stem from a study of blood T cell repertoires in COVID-19. Sequencing was carried out using peripheral blood. This sequence was found in a man aged 55-75 years with COVID-19, enrolled during active disease.

The CDR3 DNA is TGTGCCAGTAGACCCTGGACAGAGAACACTGAAGCTTTCTTT. Its protein is CASRPWTENTEAFF. The chain employs TRBV19 and TRBJ1-1, with a possible D match to TRBD1 (6 bases). CDR3 size: 14 residues. Trimming removed 6 bases from V and 1 base from J, with 12 bases in between. Germline CDR1 LNHDA, CDR2 SQIVND (reference sequence).